These T cell receptor beta chains were read from a single sample in a study of cytomegalovirus exposure and HLA in healthy donors. The assay was immunoSEQ multiplex PCR, and TCRdb's table has in-frame clones only and misses some. The sample has roughly 130,000 clones; roughly three quarters are singletons. Sequenced sample: PBMCs. These receptors originate from a young man in good health and CMV-seronegative. The CDR3 runs from the conserved cysteine through the conserved F or W. The D gene is left open where the match is weak. Clone size is shown for a subset of rows, as once, few, many or a class of expanded clone.

abundance	v_gene	d_gene	j_gene	CDR3aa	CDR3nt
.	TRBV6-1	TRBD1	TRBJ1-2	CASGRTGLYGYTF	TGTGCCAGCGGCCGGACAGGCCTCTATGGCTACACCTTC
.	TRBV7-9	TRBD2	TRBJ2-3	CASSSQSGGGSDTQYF	TGTGCCAGCAGCTCTCAAAGCGGGGGGGGCTCAGATACGCAGTATTTT
.	TRBV7-8	.	TRBJ2-4	CASSTPGEWRNIQYF	TGTGCCAGCAGCACACCAGGGGAGTGGAGAAACATTCAGTACTTC
.	TRBV19	TRBD1	TRBJ1-5	CASSIRTGNQPQHF	TGTGCCAGTAGTATTAGGACAGGGAATCAGCCCCAGCATTTT
.	TRBV5-6	.	TRBJ2-7	CASSLKPGAAYEQYF	TGTGCCAGCAGCTTGAAACCAGGGGCGGCCTACGAGCAGTACTTC
.	TRBV30	.	TRBJ1-5	CAWRGRGNQPQHF	TGTGCCTGGAGAGGCAGGGGCAATCAGCCCCAGCATTTT
.	TRBV18	.	TRBJ1-6	CASSKQAQGNSPLHF	TGTGCCAGCTCTAAACAAGCTCAGGGGAATTCACCCCTCCACTTT
.	TRBV5-1	.	TRBJ2-4	CASSLDRAKNIQYF	TGCGCCAGCAGCTTGGACAGAGCCAAAAACATTCAGTACTTC
.	TRBV6-1	TRBD1	TRBJ2-5	CASSELRTGAQETQYF	TGTGCCAGCAGTGAACTTAGGACAGGGGCCCAAGAGACCCAGTACTTC
.	TRBV4-2	TRBD1	TRBJ1-1	CASSPGQGYVEAFF	TGTGCCAGCAGCCCGGGACAGGGGTATGTGGAAGCTTTCTTT
once	TRBV5-1	.	TRBJ1-1	CASSLGDSKNTEAFF	TGCGCCAGCAGCTTGGGTGACAGCAAGAACACTGAAGCTTTCTTT
.	TRBV18	.	TRBJ1-2	CASSSTENYGYTF	TGTGCCAGCTCATCGACAGAGAACTATGGCTACACCTTC
once	TRBV5-4	.	TRBJ1-6	CASSLASGQNSPLHF	TGTGCCAGCAGCTTGGCCTCCGGACAAAATTCACCCCTCCACTTT
.	TRBV4-1	TRBD1	TRBJ2-3	CASSPHTRDRDTQYF	TGCGCCAGCAGCCCGCATACCCGGGACAGGGATACGCAGTATTTT
.	TRBV4-2	TRBD1	TRBJ1-5	CASSLGQGTPVTLVTQHF	TGTGCCAGCAGCCTAGGACAGGGCACCCCCGTTACTCTAGTGACCCAGCATTTT
.	TRBV14	.	TRBJ1-1	CASSQRRATEAFF	TGTGCCAGCAGCCAACGCAGGGCCACTGAAGCTTTCTTT
.	TRBV19	.	TRBJ2-1	CASSPQYNEQFF	TGTGCCAGTAGTCCCCAATACAATGAGCAGTTCTTC
.	TRBV6-5	.	TRBJ2-2	CASSYSPGFTGELFF	TGTGCCAGCAGTTACTCCCCGGGTTTCACCGGGGAGCTGTTTTTT
.	TRBV5-1	.	TRBJ1-1	CASSSLGDSNTEAFF	TGCGCCAGCAGCTCGTTAGGTGACAGCAACACTGAAGCTTTCTTT
.	TRBV5-4	TRBD1	TRBJ1-1	CASSPVDRGRDTEAFF	TGTGCCAGCAGCCCCGTCGACAGGGGACGAGACACTGAAGCTTTCTTT
.	TRBV7-8	.	TRBJ1-1	CASSLALRENTEAFF	TGTGCCAGCAGCTTAGCGCTCCGAGAGAACACTGAAGCTTTCTTT
.	TRBV30	TRBD1	TRBJ2-7	CAWSVPGGDRDPEQYF	TGTGCCTGGAGTGTACCAGGAGGGGACAGGGACCCCGAGCAGTACTTC
.	TRBV30	.	TRBJ2-5	CAWRNFGLQETQYF	TGTGCCTGGAGGAATTTCGGACTACAAGAGACCCAGTACTTC
.	TRBV7-6	.	TRBJ2-2	CASSLQTGLNTGELFF	TGTGCCAGCAGCTTACAAACGGGTCTCAACACCGGGGAGCTGTTTTTT
.	TRBV14	.	TRBJ2-7	CASSQDLPSEQYF	TGTGCCAGCAGCCAAGATCTGCCGAGCGAGCAGTACTTC
.	TRBV7-6	.	TRBJ1-1	CASSRSGEGGTEAFF	TGTGCCAGCAGCAGATCAGGGGAAGGGGGCACTGAAGCTTTCTTT
.	TRBV2	TRBD1	TRBJ2-7	CASHGTGGYEQYF	TGTGCCAGCCACGGGACAGGGGGCTACGAGCAGTACTTC
.	TRBV11-2	.	TRBJ1-1	CASSLDRGTFNTEAFF	TGTGCCAGCAGCTTAGATAGGGGAACATTTAACACTGAAGCTTTCTTT
.	TRBV6-5	.	TRBJ1-6	CATLPGVYSPLHF	TGTGCCACCCTGCCAGGGGTTTACTCACCCCTCCACTTT
.	TRBV2	.	TRBJ1-2	CASRGSLQDFNYGYTF	TGTGCCAGCAGGGGTTCTCTTCAGGATTTTAACTATGGCTACACCTTC
few	TRBV6-6	TRBD1	TRBJ1-1	CASSEGQGMNTEAFF	TGTGCCAGCAGTGAGGGACAGGGAATGAACACTGAAGCTTTCTTT
.	TRBV27	.	TRBJ1-1	CASSLSPTDTEAFF	TGTGCCAGCAGTTTATCACCGACAGACACTGAAGCTTTCTTT
.	TRBV29-1	.	TRBJ2-2	CSVAASTYTGELFF	TGCAGCGTTGCGGCGTCGACTTACACCGGGGAGCTGTTTTTT
.	TRBV5-1	.	TRBJ1-1	CASSLSQVWGARSEAFF	TGCGCCAGCAGCTTGAGTCAGGTATGGGGAGCGCGCTCTGAAGCTTTCTTT
.	TRBV6-5	TRBD1	TRBJ1-6	CASGTGDNSPLHF	TGTGCCAGCGGAACAGGGGATAATTCACCCCTCCACTTT
.	TRBV7-2	TRBD2	TRBJ2-3	CASSLGAGARTDTQYF	TGTGCCAGCAGCTTAGGAGCGGGGGCCCGCACAGATACGCAGTATTTT
.	TRBV6-5	.	TRBJ1-1	CASLKQGGNTEAFF	TGTGCCAGTTTAAAACAGGGTGGGAACACTGAAGCTTTCTTT
.	TRBV5-6	TRBD1	TRBJ2-3	CASSSTGALLVNTQYF	TGTGCCAGCAGCTCTACAGGGGCCCTTTTGGTAAATACGCAGTATTTT
.	TRBV14	.	TRBJ1-6	CASSQREGVIDSPLHF	TGTGCCAGCAGCCAAAGAGAGGGGGTAATTGATTCACCCCTCCACTTT
.	TRBV7-6	.	TRBJ1-5	CASSVLRNQPQHF	TGTGCCAGCAGCGTTCTCAGGAATCAGCCCCAGCATTTT
.	TRBV4-3	.	TRBJ1-2	CASSQSWGGIGRGGYTF	TGCGCCAGCAGCCAAAGCTGGGGGGGGATTGGACGCGGTGGCTACACCTTC
once	TRBV5-6	TRBD1	TRBJ2-7	CASSGGTGSYEQYF	TGTGCCAGCAGCGGCGGGACAGGGTCCTACGAGCAGTACTTC
.	TRBV4-3	.	TRBJ1-6	CASSQDTGRNSPLHF	TGCGCCAGCAGCCAAGATACAGGGCGCAATTCACCCCTCCACTTT
.	TRBV7-9	.	TRBJ1-3	CSSSVGQGNTIYF	TGTTCCAGCAGCGTCGGACAGGGAAACACCATATATTTT
.	TRBV7-9	TRBD1	TRBJ2-7	CTSSFPGQGKSEQYF	TGTACCAGCAGCTTCCCGGGACAGGGGAAGAGCGAGCAGTACTTC
.	TRBV12-5	.	TRBJ2-5	CASGIEVGETQYF	TGTGCTAGTGGAATTGAGGTAGGAGAGACCCAGTACTTC
.	TRBV18	.	TRBJ2-4	CASSPNTGDIQYF	TGTGCCAGCTCACCAAACACGGGGGACATTCAGTACTTC